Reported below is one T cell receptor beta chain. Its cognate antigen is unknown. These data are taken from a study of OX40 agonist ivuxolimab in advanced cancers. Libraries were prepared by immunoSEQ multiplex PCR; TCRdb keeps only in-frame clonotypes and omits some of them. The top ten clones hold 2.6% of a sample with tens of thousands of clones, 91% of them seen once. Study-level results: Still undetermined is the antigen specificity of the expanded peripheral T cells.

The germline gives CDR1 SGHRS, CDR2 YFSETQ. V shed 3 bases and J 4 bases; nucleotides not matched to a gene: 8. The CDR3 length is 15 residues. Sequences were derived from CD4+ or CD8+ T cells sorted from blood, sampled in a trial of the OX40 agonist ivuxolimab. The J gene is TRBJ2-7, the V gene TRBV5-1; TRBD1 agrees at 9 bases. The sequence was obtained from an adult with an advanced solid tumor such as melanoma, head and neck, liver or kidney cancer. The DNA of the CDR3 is TGCGCCAGCAGCTCACCGGGACAGGGAATATACGAGCAGTACTTC. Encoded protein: CASSSPGQGIYEQYF.